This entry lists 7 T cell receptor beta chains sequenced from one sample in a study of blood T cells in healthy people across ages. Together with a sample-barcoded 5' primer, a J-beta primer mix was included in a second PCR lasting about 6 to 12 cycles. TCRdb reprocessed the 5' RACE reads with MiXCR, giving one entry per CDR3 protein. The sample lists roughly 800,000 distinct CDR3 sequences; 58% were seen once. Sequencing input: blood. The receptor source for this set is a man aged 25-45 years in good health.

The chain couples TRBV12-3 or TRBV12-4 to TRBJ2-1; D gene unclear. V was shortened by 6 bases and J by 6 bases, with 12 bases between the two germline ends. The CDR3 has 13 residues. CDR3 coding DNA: TGTGCCAGCAGACACGACGGACCCAATGAGCAGTTCTTC. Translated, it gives CASRHDGPNEQFF.

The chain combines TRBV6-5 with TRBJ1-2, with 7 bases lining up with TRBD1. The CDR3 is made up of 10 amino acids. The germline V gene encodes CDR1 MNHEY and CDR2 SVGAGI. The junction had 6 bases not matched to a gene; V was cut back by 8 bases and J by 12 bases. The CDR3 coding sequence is TGTGCCAGCTACAGGGGCGGCCACACCTTC. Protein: CASYRGGHTF.

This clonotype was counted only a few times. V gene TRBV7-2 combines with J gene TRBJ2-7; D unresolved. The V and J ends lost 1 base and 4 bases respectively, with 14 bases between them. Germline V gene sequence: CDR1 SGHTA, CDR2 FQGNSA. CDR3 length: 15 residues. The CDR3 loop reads CASSLGAATQYEQYF. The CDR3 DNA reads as TGTGCCAGCAGCTTAGGTGCAGCAACTCAGTACGAGCAGTACTTC.

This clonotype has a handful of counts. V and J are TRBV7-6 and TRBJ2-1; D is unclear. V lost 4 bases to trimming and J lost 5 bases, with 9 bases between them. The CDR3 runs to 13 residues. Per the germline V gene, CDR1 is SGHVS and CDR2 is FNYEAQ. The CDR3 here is CASSSAGNNEQFF. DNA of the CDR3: TGTGCCAGCAGCTCGGCAGGTAACAATGAGCAGTTCTTC.

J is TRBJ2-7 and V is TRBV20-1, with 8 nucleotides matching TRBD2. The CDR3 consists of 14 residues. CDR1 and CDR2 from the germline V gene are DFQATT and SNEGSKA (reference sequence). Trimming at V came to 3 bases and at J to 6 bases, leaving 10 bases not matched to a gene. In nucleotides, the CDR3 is TGCAGTGCTAGGGGCGGGGGGTCGGAATTCGAGCAGTACTTC. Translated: CSARGGGSEFEQYF.

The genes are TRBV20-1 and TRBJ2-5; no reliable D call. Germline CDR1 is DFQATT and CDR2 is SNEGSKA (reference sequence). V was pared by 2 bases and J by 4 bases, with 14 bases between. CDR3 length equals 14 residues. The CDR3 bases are TGCAGTGCTAGATTCGGCTCCCGAGGAGAGACCCAGTACTTC. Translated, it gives CSARFGSRGETQYF.

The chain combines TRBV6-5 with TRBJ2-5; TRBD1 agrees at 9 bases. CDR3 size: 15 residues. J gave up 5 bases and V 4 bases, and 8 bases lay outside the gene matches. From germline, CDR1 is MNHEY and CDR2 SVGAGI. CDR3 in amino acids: CASSFGQGRGETQYF. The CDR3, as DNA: TGTGCCAGCAGTTTCGGACAGGGGCGGGGGGAGACCCAGTACTTC.